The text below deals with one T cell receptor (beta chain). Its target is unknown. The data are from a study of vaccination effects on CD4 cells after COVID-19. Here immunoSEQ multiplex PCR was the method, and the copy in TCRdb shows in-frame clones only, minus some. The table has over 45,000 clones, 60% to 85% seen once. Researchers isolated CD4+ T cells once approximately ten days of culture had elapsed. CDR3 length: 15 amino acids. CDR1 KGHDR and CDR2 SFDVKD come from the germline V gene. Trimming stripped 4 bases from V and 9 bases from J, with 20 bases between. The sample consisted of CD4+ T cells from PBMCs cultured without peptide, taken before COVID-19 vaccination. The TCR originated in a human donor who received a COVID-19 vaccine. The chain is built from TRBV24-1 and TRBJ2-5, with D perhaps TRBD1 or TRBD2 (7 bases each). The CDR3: CATSDAQGGVLAQYF. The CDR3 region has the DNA TGTGCCACCAGTGACGCTCAGGGGGGGGTTTTGGCCCAGTACTTC.